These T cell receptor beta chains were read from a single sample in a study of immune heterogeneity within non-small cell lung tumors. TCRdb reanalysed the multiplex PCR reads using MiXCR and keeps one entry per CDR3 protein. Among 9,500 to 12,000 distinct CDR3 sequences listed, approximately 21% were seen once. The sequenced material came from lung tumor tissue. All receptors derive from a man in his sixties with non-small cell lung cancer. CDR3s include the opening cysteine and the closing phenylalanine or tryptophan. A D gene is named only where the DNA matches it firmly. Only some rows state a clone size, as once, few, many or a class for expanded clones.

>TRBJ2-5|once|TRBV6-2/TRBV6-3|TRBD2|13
CASRKRGQETQYF
TGTGCCAGCCGCAAGCGGGGCCAAGAGACCCAGTACTTC
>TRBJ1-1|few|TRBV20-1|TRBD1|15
CSAPKPQGARAEAFF
TGCAGTGCTCCTAAGCCACAGGGGGCTAGGGCTGAAGCTTTCTTT
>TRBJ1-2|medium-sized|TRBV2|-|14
CASSDKGTNYGYTF
TGTGCCAGCAGTGATAAGGGGACCAACTATGGCTACACCTTC
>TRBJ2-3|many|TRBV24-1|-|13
CATSDLSQKTQYF
TGTGCCACCAGTGATTTGAGTCAGAAGACGCAGTATTTT
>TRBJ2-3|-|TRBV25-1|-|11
CATGPGDTQYF
TGTGCCACCGGGCCAGGGGATACGCAGTATTTT
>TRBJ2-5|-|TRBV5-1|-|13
CASSLGRAETQYF
TGCGCCAGCAGCTTGGGCAGAGCAGAGACCCAGTACTTC
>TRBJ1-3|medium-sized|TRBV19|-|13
CASKGQMGQTEYF
TGTGCCAGTAAGGGCCAGATGGGTCAAACAGAATATTTT
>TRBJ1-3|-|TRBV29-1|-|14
CSVEVGFLGNTIYF
TGCAGCGTTGAAGTGGGATTTCTCGGAAACACCATATATTTT
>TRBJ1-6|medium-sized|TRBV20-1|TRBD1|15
CSARAPGQGYSPLHF
TGCAGTGCTAGGGCCCCGGGACAGGGTTATTCACCCCTCCACTTT
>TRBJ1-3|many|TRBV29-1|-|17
CSVEDQGRDYSGNTIYF
TGCAGCGTTGAAGATCAGGGCAGAGATTACTCTGGAAACACCATATATTTT
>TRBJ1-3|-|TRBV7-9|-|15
CASRSDLGSGNTIYF
TGTGCCAGCAGAAGTGACCTGGGCTCTGGAAACACCATATATTTT
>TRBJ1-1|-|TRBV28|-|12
CASRRDRTEAFF
TGTGCCAGCAGGCGGGATCGCACTGAAGCTTTCTTT
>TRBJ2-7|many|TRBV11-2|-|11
CASSFKYEQYF
TGTGCCAGCAGCTTTAAGTACGAGCAGTACTTC
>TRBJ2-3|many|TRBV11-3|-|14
CASSLRTVTDTQYF
TGTGCCAGCAGCTTACGGACAGTCACAGATACGCAGTATTTT
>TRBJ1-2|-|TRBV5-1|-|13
CASSRGAKYGYTF
TGCGCCAGCAGCCGGGGAGCGAAGTATGGCTACACCTTC
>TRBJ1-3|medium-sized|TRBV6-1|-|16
CASSSGPVLAGNTIYF
TGTGCCAGCAGTTCCGGCCCCGTCCTGGCGGGAAACACCATATATTTT
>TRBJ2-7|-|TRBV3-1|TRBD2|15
CASSRASGRSYEQYF
TGTGCCAGCAGCCGGGCTAGCGGGAGATCCTACGAGCAGTACTTC
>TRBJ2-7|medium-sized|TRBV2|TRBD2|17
CASRAGGAGGPDHEQYF
TGTGCCAGCAGGGCCGGGGGAGCGGGAGGGCCTGACCACGAGCAGTACTTC
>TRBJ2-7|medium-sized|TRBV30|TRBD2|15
CAWSGETSGRHEQYF
TGTGCCTGGAGTGGGGAAACTAGCGGGAGACACGAGCAGTACTTC
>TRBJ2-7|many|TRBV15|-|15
CATSRDGVAAYEQYF
TGTGCCACCAGCAGAGATGGAGTGGCAGCCTACGAGCAGTACTTC
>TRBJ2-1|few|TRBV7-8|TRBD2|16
CASSLAGSGGYNEQFF
TGTGCCAGCAGCTTAGCGGGTAGCGGGGGGTACAATGAGCAGTTCTTC
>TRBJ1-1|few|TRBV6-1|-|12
CASSFRNTEAFF
TGTGCCAGCAGTTTCAGGAACACTGAAGCTTTCTTT
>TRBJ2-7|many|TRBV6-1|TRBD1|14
CATGGSGQENEQYF
TGTGCCACCGGGGGCTCGGGACAGGAAAACGAGCAGTACTTC
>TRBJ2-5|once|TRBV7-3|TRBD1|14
CASSRTGGEETQYF
TGTGCCAGCAGCAGAACAGGGGGCGAGGAGACCCAGTACTTC
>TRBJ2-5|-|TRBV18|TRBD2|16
CASSPGLAGAEETQYF
TGTGCCAGCTCACCAGGACTAGCGGGAGCCGAGGAGACCCAGTACTTC
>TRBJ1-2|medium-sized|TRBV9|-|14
CASSVAGQHYGYTF
TGTGCCAGCAGCGTAGCGGGACAACACTATGGCTACACCTTC
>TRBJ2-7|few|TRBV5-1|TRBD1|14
CASSLTGDYYEQYF
TGCGCCAGCAGCCTGACAGGGGATTACTACGAGCAGTACTTC
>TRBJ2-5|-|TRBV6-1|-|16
CASSYLTGGGQETQYF
TGTGCCAGCAGTTATTTAACAGGGGGAGGGCAAGAGACCCAGTACTTC
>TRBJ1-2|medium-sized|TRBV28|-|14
CASSSYSNFYGYTF
TGTGCCAGCAGTTCATACTCTAACTTCTATGGCTACACCTTC
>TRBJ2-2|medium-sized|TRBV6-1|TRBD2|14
CASSVAGVTGELFF
TGTGCCAGCAGTGTAGCGGGAGTCACCGGGGAGCTGTTTTTT
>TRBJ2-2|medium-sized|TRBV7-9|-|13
CASSSAGTGELFF
TGTGCCAGCAGCTCGGCTGGGACCGGGGAGCTGTTTTTT